What follows are 2 T cell receptor beta chains derived from one specimen sequenced in a study of control samples from healthy donors and cancer patients (dated by TCRdb to about 2020). Library preparation was by the immunoSEQ multiplex PCR assay. The table was pulled from immuneACCESS by TCRdb, which kept in-frame rearrangements only. Such tables lose some clones; where checked, under half of the loss comes from unresolved V genes, and the rest has no known cause. For this sample there are roughly 120,000 clones; approximately 94% appear just once. The ten top clones hold 3.6% of the sample. Sequencing was done on a sample of blood. The receptors derive from a man aged 30-40 years in good health.

The rearrangement uses TRBV10-3 and TRBJ1-2; D not certain. V lost 1 base and J lost 4, with 4 bases in between. Germline values: CDR1 ENHRY, CDR2 SYGVKD. CDR3 length: 12 amino acids. Written as DNA, the CDR3 is TGTGCCATCAGTGAGTATTCCTATGGCTACACCTTC. It translates to CAISEYSYGYTF.

This rearrangement joins TRBV6-4 to TRBJ2-1, with 10 bases matching TRBD2. J lost 8 bases, V lost 3 bases, and 10 bases had no gene match. Per the germline V gene, CDR1 is MRHNA and CDR2 is SNTAGT. This CDR3 spans 16 amino acids. CDR3 loop: CASSEIAGGEIDEQFF. The CDR3 DNA sequence: TGTGCCAGCAGTGAAATAGCGGGGGGCGAGATTGATGAGCAGTTCTTC.